This TCR beta chain was identified in a study of prognosis after radiotherapy for stage I lung cancer. Study at large: Among the non-small cell lung cancer patients, all were considered medically inoperable. Median age was 74.5 years (about 50 to 90) among around twelve men and several women. Broader study findings: Post-treatment Shannon entropy following stereotactic body radiation therapy was lower among patients who developed distant metastases.

This CDR3 spans 11 amino acids. Germline loops: CDR1 DFQATT, CDR2 SNEGSKA (reference sequence). Starting from genomic DNA, TCR beta CDR3 was amplified through two-round multiplex PCR. Individual primers that were specific to each TRBV and TRBJ gene served in first-round PCR. MiXCR, applied by TCRdb to the multiplex PCR reads, yields one record per CDR3 protein. The sample contains about 30,000 distinct CDR3 sequences, more than 25% of which appear only once. There were no patients with prior chemotherapy, radiotherapy or other malignancies, and all were node-negative on CT and PET/CT. Ten or more counts support this clonotype. As yet, its antigen is unknown.

The genes are TRBV20-1 and TRBJ2-7; D unresolved. Sequenced here: PBMCs, sampled before or after stereotactic body radiation therapy (not recorded which). The sequence came from a donor aged 50 or older with non-small cell lung cancer. The DNA of the CDR3 is TGCAGCGCTCATCCCCAAGGAGAGCAGTACTTC. The encoded protein is CSAHPQGEQYF.